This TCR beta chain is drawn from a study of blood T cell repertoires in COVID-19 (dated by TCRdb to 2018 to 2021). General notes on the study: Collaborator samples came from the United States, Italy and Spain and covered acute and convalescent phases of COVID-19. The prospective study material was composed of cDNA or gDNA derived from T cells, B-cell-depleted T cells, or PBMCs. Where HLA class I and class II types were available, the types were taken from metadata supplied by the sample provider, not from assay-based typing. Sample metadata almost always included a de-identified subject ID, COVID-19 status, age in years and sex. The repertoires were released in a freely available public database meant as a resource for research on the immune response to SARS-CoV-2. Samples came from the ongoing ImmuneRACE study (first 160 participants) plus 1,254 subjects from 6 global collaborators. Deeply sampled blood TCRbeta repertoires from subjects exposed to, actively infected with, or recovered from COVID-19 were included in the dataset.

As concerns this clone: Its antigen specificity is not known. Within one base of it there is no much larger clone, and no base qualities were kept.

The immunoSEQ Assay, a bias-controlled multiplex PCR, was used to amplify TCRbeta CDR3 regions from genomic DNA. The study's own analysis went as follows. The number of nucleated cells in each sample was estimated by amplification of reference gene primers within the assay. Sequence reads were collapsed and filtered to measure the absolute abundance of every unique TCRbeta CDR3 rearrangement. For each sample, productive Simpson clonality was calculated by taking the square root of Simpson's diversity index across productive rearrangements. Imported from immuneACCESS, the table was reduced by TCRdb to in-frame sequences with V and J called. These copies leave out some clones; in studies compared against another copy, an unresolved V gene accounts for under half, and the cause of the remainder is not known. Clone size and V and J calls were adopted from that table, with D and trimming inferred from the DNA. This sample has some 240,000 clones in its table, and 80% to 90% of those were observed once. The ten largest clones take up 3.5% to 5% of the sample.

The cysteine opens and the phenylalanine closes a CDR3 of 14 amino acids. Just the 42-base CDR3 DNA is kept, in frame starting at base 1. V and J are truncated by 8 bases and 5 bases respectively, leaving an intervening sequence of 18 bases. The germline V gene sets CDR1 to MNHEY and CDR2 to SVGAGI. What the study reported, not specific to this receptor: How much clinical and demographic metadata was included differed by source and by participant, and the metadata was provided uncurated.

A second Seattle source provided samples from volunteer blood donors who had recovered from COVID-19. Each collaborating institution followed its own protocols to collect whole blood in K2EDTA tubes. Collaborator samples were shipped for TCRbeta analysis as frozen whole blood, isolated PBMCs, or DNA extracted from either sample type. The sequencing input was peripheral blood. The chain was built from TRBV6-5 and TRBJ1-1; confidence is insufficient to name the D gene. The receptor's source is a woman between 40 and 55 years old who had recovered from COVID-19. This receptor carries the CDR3 CASLLAKGGTEAFF. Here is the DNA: TGTGCCAGCCTTCTGGCGAAGGGAGGGACTGAAGCTTTCTTT.